Below, 9 T cell receptor beta chains from the same sample are listed, as sequenced in a study of T cell responses to AZD1222 COVID-19 vaccine. Data came from immunoSEQ multiplex PCR; TCRdb stores just in-frame clones and leaves some out. The sample carries tens of thousands of clones, 75% to 95% recorded once. This specimen was peripheral blood, taken on day 0 of MenACWY control vaccination. These receptors came from an adult in good health.

The chain uses TRBV29-1 and TRBJ2-1; D tentatively reads TRBD1 or TRBD2 (5 bases each). Trimming removed 4 bases from V and 5 bases from J, with 9 bases in between. Germline assignment: CDR1 SQVTM and CDR2 ANQGSEA. This CDR3 comprises 12 residues. CDR3 sequence reads: CSVVWGNNEQFF. In nucleotides, the CDR3 is TGCAGCGTTGTGTGGGGGAACAATGAGCAGTTCTTC.

The chain has TRBV5-6 and TRBJ2-7, with 7 bases aligning to TRBD2. J was trimmed by 2 bases and V by 3 bases; bases with no gene match: 11. Germline V lookup: CDR1 SGHDT, CDR2 YYEEEE. This CDR3 contains 16 residues. The CDR3 loop is CASSWGGRLAAYEQYF. CDR3 bases: TGTGCCAGCAGCTGGGGGGGGAGGCTCGCTGCCTACGAGCAGTACTTC.

The chain joins TRBV19 to TRBJ1-1; D might be TRBD1 (6 bases). CDR3 length: 13 amino acids. V was trimmed by 5 bases and J by 7 bases, leaving 14 bases between them. CDR1 is LNHDA, CDR2 SQIVND, per germline (reference sequence). Here the CDR3 DNA reads TGTGCCAGTAGTCTCCAACAGGGCGTTGAAGCTTTCTTT. This codes for CASSLQQGVEAFF.

The rearrangement links TRBV10-2 to TRBJ2-7; tentative D call: TRBD1 (5 bases). V lost 3 bases, J lost 7 bases, and 19 bases lay in between. This CDR3 is 15 amino acids long. CDR1 and CDR2 from the germline V gene are WSHSY and SAAADI. The CDR3 spells CASSDPRGALREQYF. The DNA for the CDR3 is TGCGCCAGCAGTGACCCCCGTGGGGCCCTTCGGGAGCAGTACTTC.

The chain uses TRBV30 and TRBJ1-2; no clear D. Germline CDR1 GTSNPN, CDR2 SVGIG (reference sequence). The CDR3 contains 11 residues. V dropped 4 bases and J dropped 4 bases, with 7 bases sitting between them. The CDR3 DNA sequence: TGTGCCTGGACAGGTTCCTATGGCTACACCTTC. It translates to CAWTGSYGYTF. Supplemented by reference TRBV30 and TRBJ1-2, the full variable domain reads SQTIHQWPATLVQPVGSPLSLECTVEGTSNPNLYWYRQAAGRGLQLLFYSVGIGQISSEVPQNLSASRPQDRQFILSSKKLLLSDSGFYLCAWTGSYGYTFGSGTRLTVV.

This chain connects TRBV7-3 to TRBJ1-4, with D maybe TRBD1 (5 bases). The V end was cut by 2 bases, the J end by 3 bases, with 16 bases between. The CDR3 has 17 residues. Germline-derived CDR1 and CDR2 are SGHTA and FQGTGA. CDR3 residues: CASSLDSRGSANEKLFF. CDR3 in DNA: TGTGCCAGCAGCTTAGACAGTAGGGGATCGGCTAATGAAAAACTGTTTTTT.

The chain is built from TRBV2 and TRBJ1-3; 7 bases map to TRBD1. The trim removed 6 bases at V and 8 bases at J, leaving 13 bases unmatched. The V gene's germline CDR1 is SNHLY and CDR2 FYNNEI. The CDR3 is 15 amino acids. The CDR3 nucleotides read TGTGCCAGCAGAGACCCAGGGGGGGGCACGGACACCATATATTTT. Translated: CASRDPGGGTDTIYF.

V is TRBV6-4 and J is TRBJ1-5; the D is unclear. This CDR3 region has 15 residues. V lost 0 bases and J lost 2, with 8 bases in between. Germline-derived CDR1 and CDR2 are MRHNA and SNTAGT. The CDR3 sequence is CASSDSDGGNQPQHF. As DNA, the CDR3 is TGTGCCAGCAGTGACTCGGATGGGGGCAATCAGCCCCAGCATTTT.

This rearrangement joins TRBV30 to TRBJ1-5, with TRBD1 identical over 8 bases. Germline V gene sequence: CDR1 GTSNPN, CDR2 SVGIG (reference sequence). The CDR3 contains 17 residues. J was trimmed by 3 bases and V by 4 bases; bases with no gene match: 14. Written as DNA, the CDR3 is TGTGCCTGGAACGAGGGGGCCGGGACAGGCTACAATCAGCCCCAGCATTTT. Its protein product is CAWNEGAGTGYNQPQHF.